This T cell receptor beta chain was identified during a study of shared clonotypes between healthy human individuals. Concerning this clone itself: Its antigen is not known.

DNA at 200 ng, approximately 30,000 T cell genomes, went into sorted-subset replicate PCRs. Using immunoSEQ multiplex PCR, the repertoire was profiled, and TCRdb retains in-frame clones only, with some absent. The sample has 2,500,000 or so clones; 92% are singletons. Study-wide points: When compared with the clonotypes that were shared by all four sorted-subset donors, the non-shared clonotypes turned out to have lower generation probabilities.

Germline-derived CDR1 and CDR2 are MDHEN and SYDVKM. The V end was cut by 2 bases, the J end by 7 bases, with 6 bases between. CDR3 length: 12 residues. Specimen: naive CD4+ T cells from PBMCs. Subset here: CD45RA+ positively selected. The sequence derives from a man aged 18 to 35 in good health. Some clones in this sample may be carry-over from other donors' samples. This chain joins TRBV28 and TRBJ1-5, with D unresolved. The CDR3: CASSLGSQPQHF. In DNA, the CDR3 is TGTGCCAGCAGTTTAGGAAGCCAGCCCCAGCATTTT. The variable domain in full, completed from reference TRBV28 and TRBJ1-5, reads DVKVTQSSRYLVKRTGEKVFLECVQDMDHENMFWYRQDPGLGLRLIYFSYDVKMKEKGDIPEGYSVSREKKERFSLILESASTNQTSMYLCASSLGSQPQHFGDGTRLSIL.